The rows below give T cell receptor beta chains drawn from one sample of a study of blood T cell repertoires in COVID-19. Profiled with immunoSEQ multiplex PCR; TCRdb holds only in-frame clones, not every one. The sample gives approximately 300,000 clones, approximately 85% of which show up once; more than 4% is in the top ten. Sequencing used PBMCs or T cells enriched from blood (not recorded which). Receptor source: a woman in her thirties who had recovered from COVID-19. Both conserved end residues are trimmed from each CDR3. Expanded clones get a size class; other rows say once, few or many, or leave the size out.

TRBJ1-3 | - | TRBV5-5 | ASSFRNQGAGNTIY
TRBJ2-3 | - | TRBV2 | ASREKAFPSDTQY
TRBJ1-6 | - | TRBV7-6 | ASSLAQGGSNSPLH
TRBJ2-7 | once | TRBV27 | ASQRQGWTVEQY
TRBJ2-7 | few | TRBV19 | ASSRTKLTSGRADEQY
TRBJ2-3 | - | TRBV5-1 | ASSLADTQY
TRBJ2-1 | - | TRBV4-1 | ASSQEELAVTYNEQF
TRBJ2-1 | - | TRBV7-9 | ASSSNDEQF
TRBJ2-3 | - | TRBV28 | ATTAGVHSTDTQY
TRBJ1-2 | - | TRBV28 | ASSLTGTANYT